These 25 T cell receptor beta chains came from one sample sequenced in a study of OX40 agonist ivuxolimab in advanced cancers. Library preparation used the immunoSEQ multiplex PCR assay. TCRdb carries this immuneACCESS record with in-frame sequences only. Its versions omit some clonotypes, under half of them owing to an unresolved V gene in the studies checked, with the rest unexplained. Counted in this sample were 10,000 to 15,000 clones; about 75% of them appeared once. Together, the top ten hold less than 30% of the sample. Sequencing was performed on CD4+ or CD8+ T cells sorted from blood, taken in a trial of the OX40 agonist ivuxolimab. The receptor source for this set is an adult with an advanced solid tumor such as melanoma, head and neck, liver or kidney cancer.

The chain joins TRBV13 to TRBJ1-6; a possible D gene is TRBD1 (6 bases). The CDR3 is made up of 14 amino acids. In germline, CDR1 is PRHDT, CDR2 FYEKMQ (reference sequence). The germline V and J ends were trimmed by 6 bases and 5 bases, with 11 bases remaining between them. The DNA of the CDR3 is TGTGCCAGCAGTCGTAGGGGGGATAATTCACCCCTCCACTTT. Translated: CASSRRGDNSPLHF.

CDR3: CASSQDWRAGGNEQFF. As DNA, the CDR3 is TGCGCCAGCAGCCAAGATTGGAGGGCCGGGGGGAATGAGCAGTTCTTC. The chain links TRBV4-3 to TRBJ2-1, with TRBD2 matching 7 bases. V gave up 0 bases and J gave up 7 bases; unmatched junction bases: 9. The length of the CDR3 is 16 residues. Looked up from germline, CDR1 is LGHNA and CDR2 is YSLEER.

This CDR3 reads CAWSVYDSYTDTQYF. The CDR3 DNA is TGTGCCTGGAGTGTATACGACAGCTACACAGATACGCAGTATTTT. This chain joins TRBV30 and TRBJ2-3; weak D call: TRBD1 (5 bases). Deletions cut 0 bases from V and 2 bases from J, with 12 bases between. CDR1 GTSNPN and CDR2 SVGIG come from the germline V gene (reference sequence). The CDR3 runs to 15 residues. Full variable domain (rest looked up from reference TRBV30 and TRBJ2-3): SQTIHQWPATLVQPVGSPLSLECTVEGTSNPNLYWYRQAAGRGLQLLFYSVGIGQISSEVPQNLSASRPQDRQFILSSKKLLLSDSGFYLCAWSVYDSYTDTQYFGPGTRLTVL.

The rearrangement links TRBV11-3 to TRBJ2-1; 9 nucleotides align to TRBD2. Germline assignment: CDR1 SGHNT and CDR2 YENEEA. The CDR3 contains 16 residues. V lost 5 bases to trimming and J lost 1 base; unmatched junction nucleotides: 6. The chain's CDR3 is CASSPLAGDSYNEQFF. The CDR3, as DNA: TGTGCCAGCAGCCCCTTAGCGGGAGATTCCTACAATGAGCAGTTCTTC. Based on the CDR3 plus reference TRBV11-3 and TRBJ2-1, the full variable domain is EAGVVQSPRYKIIEKKQPVAFWCNPISGHNTLYWYLQNLGQGPELLIRYENEEAVDDSQLPKDRFSAERLKGVDSTLKIQPAELGDSAVYLCASSPLAGDSYNEQFFGPGTRLTVL.

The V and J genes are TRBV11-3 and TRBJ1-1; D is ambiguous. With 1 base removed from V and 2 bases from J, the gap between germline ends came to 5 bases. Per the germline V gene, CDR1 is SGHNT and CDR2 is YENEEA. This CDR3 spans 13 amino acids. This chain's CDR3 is CASSLGGNTEAFF. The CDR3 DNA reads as TGTGCCAGCAGCTTAGGGGGAAACACTGAAGCTTTCTTT.

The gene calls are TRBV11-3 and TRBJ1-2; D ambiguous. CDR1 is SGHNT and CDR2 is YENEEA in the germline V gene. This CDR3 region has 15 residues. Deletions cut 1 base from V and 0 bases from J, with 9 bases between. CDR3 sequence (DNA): TGTGCCAGCAGCTTAGGAGGCAGGACTAACTATGGCTACACCTTC. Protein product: CASSLGGRTNYGYTF.

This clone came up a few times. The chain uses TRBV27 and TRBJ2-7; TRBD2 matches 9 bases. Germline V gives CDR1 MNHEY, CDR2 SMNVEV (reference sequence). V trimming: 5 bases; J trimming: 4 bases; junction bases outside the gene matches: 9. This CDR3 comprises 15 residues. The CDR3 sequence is CASSPQREVVYEQYV. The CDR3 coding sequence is TGTGCCAGCAGTCCCCAGCGGGAGGTGGTTTACGAGCAGTACGTC.

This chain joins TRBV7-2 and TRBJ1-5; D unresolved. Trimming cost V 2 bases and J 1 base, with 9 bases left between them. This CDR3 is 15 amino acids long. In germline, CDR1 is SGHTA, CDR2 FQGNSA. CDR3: CASSLLGQSNQPQHF. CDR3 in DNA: TGTGCCAGCAGCTTATTAGGGCAGAGCAATCAGCCCCAGCATTTT.

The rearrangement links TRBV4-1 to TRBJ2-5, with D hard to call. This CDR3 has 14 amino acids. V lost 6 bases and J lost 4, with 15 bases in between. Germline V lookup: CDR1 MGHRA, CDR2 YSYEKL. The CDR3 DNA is TGCGCCAGCAGGACCGGTGGGTTCGGAGAGACCCAGTACTTC. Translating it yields CASRTGGFGETQYF.

This CDR3 reads CASSPIVQPSGSLSYEQYV. CDR3 bases: TGTGCCAGCAGCCCAATAGTCCAACCTAGCGGGAGCCTCTCCTACGAGCAGTACGTC. The chain has TRBV4-2 and TRBJ2-7; 10 bases align to TRBD2. Germline V gene data show CDR1 as LGHNA and CDR2 as YNFKEQ. V shed 4 bases and J 0 bases; nucleotides not matched to a gene: 15. This CDR3 is built from 19 residues.

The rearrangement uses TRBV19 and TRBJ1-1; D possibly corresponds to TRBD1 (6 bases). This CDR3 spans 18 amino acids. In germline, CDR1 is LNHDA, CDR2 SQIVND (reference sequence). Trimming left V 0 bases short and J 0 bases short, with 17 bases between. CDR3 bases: TGTGCCAGTAGTATAGATTGGCAGGGGCTCGCCATGAACACTGAAGCTTTCTTT. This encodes CASSIDWQGLAMNTEAFF.

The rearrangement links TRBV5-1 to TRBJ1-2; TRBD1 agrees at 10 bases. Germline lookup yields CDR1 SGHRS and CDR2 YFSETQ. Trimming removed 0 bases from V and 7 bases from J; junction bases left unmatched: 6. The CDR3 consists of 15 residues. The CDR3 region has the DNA TGCGCCAGCAGCTTGGTCGACCGGGACAGGGGTGGCTACACCTTC. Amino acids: CASSLVDRDRGGYTF.

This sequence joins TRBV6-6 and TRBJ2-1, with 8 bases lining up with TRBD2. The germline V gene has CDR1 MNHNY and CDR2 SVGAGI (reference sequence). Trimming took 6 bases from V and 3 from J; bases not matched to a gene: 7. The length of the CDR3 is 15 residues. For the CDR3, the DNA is TGTGCCAGCAGGAGAGATAGCGGGAACTACAATGAGCAGTTCTTC. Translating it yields CASRRDSGNYNEQFF.

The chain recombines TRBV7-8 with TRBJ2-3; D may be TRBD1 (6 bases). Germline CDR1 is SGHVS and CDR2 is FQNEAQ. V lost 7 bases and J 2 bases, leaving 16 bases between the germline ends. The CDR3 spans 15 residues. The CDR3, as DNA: TGTGCCAGCACCGGGTGGGGGCCCGACACAGATACGCAGTATTTT. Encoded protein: CASTGWGPDTDTQYF.

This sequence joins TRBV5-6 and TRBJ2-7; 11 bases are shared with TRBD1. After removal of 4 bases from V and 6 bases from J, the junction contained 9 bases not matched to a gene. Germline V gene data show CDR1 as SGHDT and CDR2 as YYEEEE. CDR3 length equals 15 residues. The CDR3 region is CASSTGQGVLGEQYV. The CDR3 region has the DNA TGTGCCAGCAGCACGGGACAGGGGGTATTGGGCGAGCAGTACGTC.

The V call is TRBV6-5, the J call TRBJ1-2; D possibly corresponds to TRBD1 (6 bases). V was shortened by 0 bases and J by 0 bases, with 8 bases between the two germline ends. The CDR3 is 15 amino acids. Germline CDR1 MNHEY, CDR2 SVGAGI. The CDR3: CASSYSSGANYGYTF. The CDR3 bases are TGTGCCAGCAGTTACTCGTCAGGGGCTAACTATGGCTACACCTTC.

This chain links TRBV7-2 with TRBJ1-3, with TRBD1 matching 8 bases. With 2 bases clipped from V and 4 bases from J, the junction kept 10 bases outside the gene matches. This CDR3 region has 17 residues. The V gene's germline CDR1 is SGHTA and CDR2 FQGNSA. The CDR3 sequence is CASSLTYPGGAGNTIYF. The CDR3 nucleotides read TGTGCCAGCAGCTTAACCTATCCAGGGGGCGCCGGAAACACCATATATTTT.

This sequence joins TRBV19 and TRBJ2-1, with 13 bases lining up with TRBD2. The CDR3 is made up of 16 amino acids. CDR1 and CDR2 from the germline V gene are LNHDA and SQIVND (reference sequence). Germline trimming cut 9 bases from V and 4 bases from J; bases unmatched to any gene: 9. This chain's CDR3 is CASDPGGLAGYNEQFF. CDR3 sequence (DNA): TGTGCCAGCGATCCGGGGGGACTAGCGGGATACAATGAGCAGTTCTTC.

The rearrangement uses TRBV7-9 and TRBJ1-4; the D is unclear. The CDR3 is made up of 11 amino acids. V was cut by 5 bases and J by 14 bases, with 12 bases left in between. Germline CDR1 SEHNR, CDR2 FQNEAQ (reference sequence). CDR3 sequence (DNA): TGTGCCAGCAGCGACGGAAGGCGGCTGTTTTTT. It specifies CASSDGRRLFF.

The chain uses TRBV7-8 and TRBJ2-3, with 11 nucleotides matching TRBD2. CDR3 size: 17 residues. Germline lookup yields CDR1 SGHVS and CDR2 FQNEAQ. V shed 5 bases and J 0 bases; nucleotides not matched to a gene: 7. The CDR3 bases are TGTGCCAGCAGCCCTAGACTAGCGGGGAGAAGCACAGATACGCAGTATTTT. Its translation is CASSPRLAGRSTDTQYF.

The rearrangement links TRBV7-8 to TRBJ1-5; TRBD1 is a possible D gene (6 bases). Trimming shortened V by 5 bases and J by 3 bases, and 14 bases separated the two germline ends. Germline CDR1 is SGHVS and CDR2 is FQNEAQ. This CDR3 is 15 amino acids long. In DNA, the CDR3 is TGTGCCAGCAGCCCTGAGGGGGGCTACAATCAGCCCCAGCATTTT. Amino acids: CASSPEGGYNQPQHF.

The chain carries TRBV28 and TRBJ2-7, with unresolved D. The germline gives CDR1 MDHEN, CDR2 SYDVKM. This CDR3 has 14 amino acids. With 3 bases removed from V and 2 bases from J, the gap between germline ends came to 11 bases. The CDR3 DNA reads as TGTGCCAGCAGTTTGGGGTCATACCCCTACGAGCAGTACGTC. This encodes CASSLGSYPYEQYV.

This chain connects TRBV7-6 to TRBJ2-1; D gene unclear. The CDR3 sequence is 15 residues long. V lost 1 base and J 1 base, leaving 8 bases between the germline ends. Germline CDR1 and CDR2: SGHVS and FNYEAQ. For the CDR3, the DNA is TGTGCCAGCAGCTTAGATGGGGATTCCTACAATGAGCAGTTCTTC. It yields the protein CASSLDGDSYNEQFF.

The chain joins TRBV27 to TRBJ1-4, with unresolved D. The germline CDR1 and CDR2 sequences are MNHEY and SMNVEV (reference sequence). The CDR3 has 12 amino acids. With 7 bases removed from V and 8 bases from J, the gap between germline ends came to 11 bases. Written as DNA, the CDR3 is TGTGCCAGCACCACCCCCCCGGAAAAACTGTTTTTT. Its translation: CASTTPPEKLFF.

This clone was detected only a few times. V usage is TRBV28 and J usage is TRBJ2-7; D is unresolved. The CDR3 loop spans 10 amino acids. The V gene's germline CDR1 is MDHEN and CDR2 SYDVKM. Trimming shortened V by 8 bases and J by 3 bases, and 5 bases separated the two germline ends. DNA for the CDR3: TGTGCCAGCGGAAACTACGAGCAGTACGTC. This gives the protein CASGNYEQYV.